The clone carrying this TCR beta chain was seen only a few times. Its specificity is unknown. The data were obtained in a study of shared clonotypes between healthy human individuals. Across the whole study: Sampling drew on donors who were two women and a few men aged 18 to 49.

The table came from immunoSEQ multiplex PCR; TCRdb's copy has only in-frame clones and leaves some out. The sample includes over a million clones, 75% to 85% of them seen just once. The CDR3 runs 15 residues. Germline loops: CDR1 SEHNR, CDR2 FQNEAQ (reference sequence). V was clipped by 1 base and J by 6 bases, with 15 bases between them. General study findings and limits: It was anticipated that sequencing depth would influence how many clonotypes donors shared. Naive subsets generally exceeded memory subsets in estimated richness.

The sequence was obtained from a man younger than 30 in good health. Some clones in this sample may be carry-over from other donors' samples. Sample: memory CD4+ T cells from PBMCs. The subset here: CD45RA-negative fraction. The chain links TRBV7-9 to TRBJ1-1, with a possible D match to TRBD1 (5 bases). The CDR3 coding sequence is TGTGCCAGCAGCTTAGGGTGGGGGGGATTCTCTGAAGCTTTCTTT. Amino acid sequence: CASSLGWGGFSEAFF.